This T cell receptor (beta chain) came from a study of shared clonotypes between healthy human individuals. As for the study in general: Plates per donor: three CD4 naive, three CD4 memory, two CD8 naive, one CD8 memory.

Worth noting for this clone: Antigen unknown.

TCRdb keeps only in-frame clones here, not all; method: immunoSEQ multiplex PCR. The table has 2 million to 2.5 million clones, under 97% seen once. Study conclusions and caveats: Apart from blood, nothing was sampled; tissue repertoires likely differ. Larger richness was generally estimated for naive than memory subsets. Limited genetic and exposure-history diversity came from having few donors.

V lost 5 bases and J lost 4, with 12 bases in between. The CDR3 covers 13 residues. Germline values: CDR1 MNHEY, CDR2 SVGAGI. This TCR derives from a man younger than 30 in good health. The chain couples TRBV6-5 to TRBJ2-7, with unresolved D. Sample: naive CD4+ T cells sorted from blood. As to subset: CD45RA+ positively selected. This CDR3 reads CASSTPHKYEQYF. Here the CDR3 DNA reads TGTGCCAGCAGTACCCCTCATAAGTACGAGCAGTACTTC.